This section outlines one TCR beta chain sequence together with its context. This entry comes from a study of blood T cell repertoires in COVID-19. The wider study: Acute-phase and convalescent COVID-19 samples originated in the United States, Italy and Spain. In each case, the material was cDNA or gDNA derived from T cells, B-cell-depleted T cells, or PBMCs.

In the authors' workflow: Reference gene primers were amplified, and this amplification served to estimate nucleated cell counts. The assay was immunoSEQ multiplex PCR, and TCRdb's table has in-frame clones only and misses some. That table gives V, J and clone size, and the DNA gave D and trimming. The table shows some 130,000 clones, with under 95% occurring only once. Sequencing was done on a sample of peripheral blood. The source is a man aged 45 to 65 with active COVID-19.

CDR3 sequence: CASSKGGADHTEAFF. The CDR3 coding sequence is TGTGCCAGCAGCAAAGGGGGGGCGGATCACACTGAAGCTTTCTTT. The genes are TRBV9 and TRBJ1-1; TRBD1 is a possible D gene (6 bases). Germline V gene sequence: CDR1 SGDLS, CDR2 YYNGEE. CDR3 length: 15 amino acids. With 4 bases removed from V and 3 bases from J, the gap between germline ends came to 16 bases.